This is a list of T cell receptor beta chains from one sample in a study of T cells in Graves' hyperthyroidism and ophthalmopathy. TCRdb redid the calling of the multiplex PCR reads with MiXCR, one entry per CDR3 protein. The sample holds hundreds of thousands of distinct CDR3 sequences, about 18% seen once. The sample consisted of blood. These TCRs come from a woman in her sixties or seventies with Graves' ophthalmopathy. Each CDR3 is given with its conserved first and last residue. The order of the fields is J gene, V gene, CDR3 protein.

>TRBJ2-5|TRBV15
CATSRAGGAQETQYF
>TRBJ2-7|TRBV6-5
CASSYRDRATSEQYF
>TRBJ1-4|TRBV27
CASSPGQQREKLFF
>TRBJ1-1|TRBV7-2
CASSPRQGETEAFF
>TRBJ1-4|TRBV12-3/TRBV12-4
CASSLNTDGGKLFF
>TRBJ2-5|TRBV7-9
CASSLNSGETQYF
>TRBJ2-1|TRBV19
CASREPLNEQFF
>TRBJ1-3|TRBV13
CASSLQESGNTIYF
>TRBJ2-5|TRBV29-1
CSVPQVQETQYF
>TRBJ2-3|TRBV11-3
CASSLGEEDTQYF
>TRBJ2-5|TRBV6-1
CASSQKLVLETQYF
>TRBJ1-2|TRBV9
CASSSRGGINYGYTF
>TRBJ2-7|TRBV27
CASSPSKGPPYEQYF
>TRBJ2-1|TRBV4-3
CASSHPVWDEQFF
>TRBJ2-7|TRBV20-1
CSARLAGLGWTEQYF
>TRBJ1-1|TRBV12-3/TRBV12-4
CASGPRTEAFF
>TRBJ1-5|TRBV28
CASSAGRSRQPQHF
>TRBJ2-5|TRBV9
CASSVGSSGRIMNQETQYF
>TRBJ1-2|TRBV28
CAGGRAGGYTF
>TRBJ2-3|TRBV29-1
CSVHGTGGAVLGDTQYF
>TRBJ2-7|TRBV19
CASSILSTGSSYEQYF
>TRBJ2-3|TRBV12-3/TRBV12-4
CASSLGRAGRFDTQYF
>TRBJ2-1|TRBV5-1
CASSLSPGNEQFF
>TRBJ2-2|TRBV28
CASRVTGVTGELFF
>TRBJ1-2|TRBV19
CASSIRDGYTF
>TRBJ2-3|TRBV11-1
CASSRAGGNTDTQYF
>TRBJ2-7|TRBV28
CASSWTATYEQYF
>TRBJ2-1|TRBV5-4
CASSSRTRTVGDEQFF
>TRBJ1-5|TRBV10-2
CASSALLVSDSNQPQHF
>TRBJ2-1|TRBV2
CASSVAGQKYNEQFF
>TRBJ1-2|TRBV2
CASSEALWGGYTF
>TRBJ1-2|TRBV5-8
CASSNDRGGGYTF
>NA|TRBV5-6
CASSWGGTQYF
>TRBJ1-2|TRBV4-2
CASSAGQVNYGYTF
>TRBJ1-2|TRBV7-3
CASSLTGQGGGYTF
>TRBJ2-7|TRBV10-1
CASSEGFQGIYEQYF
>TRBJ1-1|TRBV7-2
CASSDKPGQPTLNTEAFF
>TRBJ1-6|TRBV7-9
CASSLGWDRPNSPLHF
>TRBJ2-3|TRBV7-2
CASSLALAGVPDTQYF
>TRBJ2-7|TRBV27
CAGSYQGALYEQYF
>TRBJ2-2|TRBV6-4
CASSPQGGPAGELFF
>TRBJ1-1|TRBV5-1
CASSLDRGTEAFF
>TRBJ2-7|TRBV20-1
CSAMDGNRHSYEQYF
>TRBJ2-2|TRBV5-1
CASSLLGAPDTGELFF
>TRBJ1-5|TRBV6-1
CASSRAVDQPQHF
>TRBJ2-5|TRBV13
CASTSRGNMETQYF
>TRBJ1-4|TRBV5-1
CASSPRTEPNEKLFF
>TRBJ1-5|TRBV6-1
CASSPNRHQPQHF
>TRBJ2-7|TRBV18
CASSEGQGAFEQYF
>TRBJ1-1|TRBV7-9
CASSLETGSTEAFF
>TRBJ2-7|TRBV5-1
CASSLLTSGSYEQYF
>TRBJ1-2|TRBV20-1
CSARSRGSYGYTF
>TRBJ2-6|TRBV18
CASFRDRVSGANVLTF
>TRBJ2-7|TRBV7-2
CASSLVSFWADNYEQYF
>TRBJ1-1|TRBV29-1
CSVASNMNTEAFF